Presented here are 26 T cell receptor beta chains from one specimen sequenced in a study of T-cell memory formation after mild COVID-19. TCRdb called the 5' RACE reads again in MiXCR, with one record for every CDR3 protein. This sample has 280,000 or so distinct CDR3 sequences; 7% to 10% occur once, and the top ten carry approximately 23%. The sample comprised PBMCs or a T cell subset sorted from them (not recorded which). Receptors were obtained from a young man who had mild COVID-19 (a few samples of this study predate the infection). Cell type and time point are not known.

This clonotype has a handful of counts. V gene TRBV28 combines with J gene TRBJ1-4, with D uncertain. Deletions cut 5 bases from V and 0 bases from J, with 13 bases between. The CDR3 has 16 residues. Per the germline V gene, CDR1 is MDHEN and CDR2 is SYDVKM. CDR3 DNA: TGTGCCAGCAGTCCAAGTACAGCGGCAACTAATGAAAAACTGTTTTTT. Its translation: CASSPSTAATNEKLFF.

The V gene is TRBV12-3 or TRBV12-4, the J gene TRBJ2-5; D perhaps matches TRBD2 (5 bases). V lost 2 bases, J lost 5 bases, and 12 bases lay in between. The CDR3 is 14 amino acids. The CDR3 coding sequence is TGTGCCAGCAGTTTATACGGTCCGGGGGAGACCCAGTACTTC. The encoded protein is CASSLYGPGETQYF.

This clonotype counts as large. The chain couples TRBV4-1 to TRBJ2-1; the match to TRBD2 covers 8 bases. This CDR3 spans 15 amino acids. J lost 9 bases, V lost 0 bases, and 7 bases had no gene match. Germline V gives CDR1 MGHRA, CDR2 YSYEKL. DNA of the CDR3: TGCGCCAGCAGCCAAGATTCCGGGGGGGCCGGTGAGCAGTTCTTC. Translating gives CASSQDSGGAGEQFF.

This clonotype was recorded many times. This sequence joins TRBV4-3 and TRBJ2-2; D ambiguous. This CDR3 contains 17 residues. The ends were cut back, 1 base at V and 0 bases at J, with 12 bases in the middle. Germline loops: CDR1 LGHNA, CDR2 YSLEER. The CDR3 region is CASSQVGSPTNTGELFF. The CDR3 DNA sequence: TGCGCCAGCAGCCAAGTGGGCAGCCCAACGAACACCGGGGAGCTGTTTTTT.

The rearrangement uses TRBV18 and TRBJ2-2; D gene unclear. From germline, CDR1 is KGHSH and CDR2 LQKENI. The CDR3 totals 16 residues. Trimming left V 0 bases short and J 4 bases short, with 12 bases between. As DNA, the CDR3 is TGTGCCAGCTCACCACCGACGGGCGCCGGCACCGGGGAGCTGTTTTTT. Translated: CASSPPTGAGTGELFF.

The chain is built from TRBV5-1 and TRBJ2-3; 7 bases align to TRBD2. Germline CDR1 is SGHRS and CDR2 is YFSETQ. The J segment lost 4 bases and the V segment lost 2 bases, leaving 7 bases of the junction unmatched. The CDR3 runs 15 residues. This CDR3 reads CASSLLAHEADTQYF. CDR3 sequence (DNA): TGCGCCAGCAGCTTACTAGCGCACGAGGCAGATACGCAGTATTTT.

The rearrangement uses TRBV7-8 and TRBJ2-3; TRBD2 is a possible D gene (6 bases). V was shortened by 2 bases and J by 2 bases, with 8 bases between the two germline ends. Germline V gene lookup returns CDR1 SGHVS and CDR2 FQNEAQ. This CDR3 is 14 amino acids long. The CDR3 region has the DNA TGTGCCAGCAGCTTAAGGGACTTCACAGATACGCAGTATTTT. Translating it yields CASSLRDFTDTQYF.

This clonotype was counted between two and nine times. An end of the junction differs from the germline gene, which may be a read error. The chain links TRBV7-2 to TRBJ1-1; 8 nucleotides agree with TRBD1. The CDR3 is made up of 15 amino acids. CDR1 and CDR2 (germline): SGHTA, FQGNSA. Written as DNA, the CDR3 is TGTGCCAGCACCTTACAGGGGGAAATGAACACTGAAGCTTTCTTT. Translated: CASTLQGEMNTEAFF.

V is TRBV12-3 or TRBV12-4 and J is TRBJ1-1, with 7 bases that match TRBD1. The CDR3 loop spans 17 amino acids. The J segment lost 0 bases and the V segment lost 1 base, leaving 8 bases of the junction unmatched. In DNA form, the CDR3 reads TGTGCCAGCAGTTTAGAGACAGGGCCATTCATGAACACTGAAGCTTTCTTT. Translating gives CASSLETGPFMNTEAFF.

The CDR3 nucleotides read TGTGCCAGCAGTTACACCCGGGACAGGGCTTCCGCGTACGTC. Translation: CASSYTRDRASAYV. The chain recombines TRBV6-6 with TRBJ2-7; TRBD1 matches 9 bases. The V and J ends lost 2 bases and 12 bases, in that order; junction bases with no gene match: 11. The germline gives CDR1 MNHNY, CDR2 SVGAGI (reference sequence). The CDR3 is made up of 14 amino acids.

In this sample, this clonotype turned up a few times. This rearrangement joins TRBV24-1 to TRBJ2-4; the D is unclear. The CDR3 length is 15 residues. In germline, CDR1 is KGHDR, CDR2 SFDVKD. The V and J ends lost 4 bases and 6 bases respectively, with 15 bases between them. CDR3 residues: CATSEGQPRRNIQYF. In DNA, the CDR3 is TGTGCCACCAGTGAGGGCCAGCCCCGGCGAAACATTCAGTACTTC.

This clonotype occurred a few times. The chain uses TRBV28 and TRBJ2-7; D not certain. CDR1 MDHEN and CDR2 SYDVKM come from the germline V gene. V shed 1 base and J shed 2 bases, with 9 bases lying between them. The CDR3 contains 14 residues. The CDR3 protein is CASSLYRAPYEQYV. The DNA for the CDR3 is TGTGCCAGCAGTTTATATCGGGCCCCCTACGAGCAGTACGTC.

This clonotype was recorded a few times. The chain employs TRBV5-1 and TRBJ2-4; 7 bases are shared with TRBD2. Germline V lookup: CDR1 SGHRS, CDR2 YFSETQ. V lost 0 bases and J lost 5; bases outside the gene matches: 8. The CDR3 spans 16 residues. CDR3 sequence (DNA): TGCGCCAGCAGCTTGGCCGGCGGGGGACGGGAAAACATTCAGTACTTC. Its protein product is CASSLAGGGRENIQYF.

This chain uses TRBV2 with TRBJ1-1; D not resolved. Per germline, CDR1 SNHLY and CDR2 FYNNEI. Trimming stripped 6 bases from V and 5 bases from J, with 7 bases between. The CDR3 is 11 residues long. DNA for the CDR3: TGTGCCAGCAGGGAATCGACTGAAGCTTTCTTT. As protein: CASRESTEAFF.

As for this clonotype: One junction end disagrees with the germline gene, perhaps due to a read error. V gene TRBV12-3 or TRBV12-4 combines with J gene TRBJ1-1, with TRBD1 matching 10 bases. This CDR3 is 14 amino acids long. The CDR3 bases are TGTGACAGCAGTCTGGGACAGGGGCTGGTTGAAGCTTTCTTT. Protein product: CDSSLGQGLVEAFF.

This clonotype was seen repeatedly, ten times or more. The chain has TRBV3-1 and TRBJ2-4; D is unclear. V dropped 0 bases and J dropped 3 bases, with 6 bases sitting between them. The CDR3 extends over 14 amino acids. Looked up from germline, CDR1 is LGHDT and CDR2 is YNNKEL (reference sequence). The CDR3 spells CASSQEPLKNIQYF. The CDR3 DNA sequence: TGTGCCAGCAGCCAAGAACCCCTCAAAAACATTCAGTACTTC. Using reference TRBV3-1 and TRBJ2-4 for the parts outside the CDR3, the full variable domain is DTAVSQTPKYLVTQMGNDKSIKCEQNLGHDTMYWYKQDSKKFLKIMFSYNNKELIINETVPNRFSPKSPDKAHLNLHINSLELGDSAVYFCASSQEPLKNIQYFGAGTRLSVL.

This chain uses TRBV7-2 with TRBJ2-1, with 11 bases matching TRBD1. The trim removed 3 bases at V and 8 bases at J, leaving 6 bases unmatched. Germline CDR1 reads SGHTA; CDR2 reads FQGNSA. The CDR3 extends over 15 amino acids. This CDR3 is CASSFRDRGEYEQFF. In nucleotides, the CDR3 is TGTGCCAGCAGCTTCCGGGACAGGGGGGAGTATGAGCAGTTCTTC.

This chain links TRBV7-2 with TRBJ2-1; tentative D call: TRBD2 (5 bases). CDR3 length: 15 residues. Trimming stripped 7 bases from V and 3 bases from J, with 16 bases between. Germline V gene sequence: CDR1 SGHTA, CDR2 FQGNSA. The CDR3: CASNSQRGLYNEQFF. DNA of the CDR3: TGTGCCAGCAACTCCCAAAGAGGGCTCTACAATGAGCAGTTCTTC.

Ten or more counts support this clonotype. The rearrangement joins TRBV4-1 to TRBJ2-3; D is possibly TRBD2 (5 bases). Trimming took off 0 bases at V and 3 bases at J, with 7 bases between the two ends. Germline loops: CDR1 MGHRA, CDR2 YSYEKL. The CDR3 totals 14 residues. DNA of the CDR3: TGCGCCAGCAGCCAAGAAAGGAGGACAGATACGCAGTATTTT. It yields the protein CASSQERRTDTQYF.

This clonotype came up a few times. The chain has TRBV7-6 and TRBJ1-1; the D gene is possibly TRBD1 (5 bases). Looked up from germline, CDR1 is SGHVS and CDR2 is FNYEAQ. V was shortened by 4 bases and J by 0 bases, with 24 bases between the two germline ends. This CDR3 is 19 amino acids long. CDR3 amino acids: CASSSDPGGVPFMNTEAFF. The CDR3 DNA sequence: TGTGCCAGCAGCTCCGACCCCGGGGGTGTTCCCTTTATGAACACTGAAGCTTTCTTT.

V usage is TRBV20-1 and J usage is TRBJ1-1, with 9 bases matching TRBD1. This CDR3 has 15 residues. Trimming cost V 3 bases and J 5 bases; bases outside gene matches: 10. Germline assignment: CDR1 DFQATT and CDR2 SNEGSKA (reference sequence). The CDR3: CSARWGTGSWTEAFF. For the CDR3, the DNA is TGCAGTGCTAGGTGGGGGACAGGGTCGTGGACTGAAGCTTTCTTT.

The chain is built from TRBV27 and TRBJ2-1; the D is unclear. Trimming left V 8 bases short and J 5 bases short, with 16 bases between. Per the germline V gene, CDR1 is MNHEY and CDR2 is SMNVEV (reference sequence). The CDR3 sequence is 14 residues long. The CDR3 here is CASGYGDGNNEQFF. The CDR3 region has the DNA TGTGCCAGCGGATACGGTGACGGAAACAATGAGCAGTTCTTC.

The chain uses TRBV25-1 and TRBJ1-6; D ambiguous. V was pared by 2 bases and J by 4 bases, with 6 bases between. The CDR3 is made up of 14 amino acids. CDR1 and CDR2 from the germline V gene are MGHDK and SYGVNS. The chain's CDR3 is CASSERQYNSPLHF. Written as DNA, the CDR3 is TGTGCCAGCAGTGAACGCCAGTATAATTCACCCCTCCACTTT.

This clonotype has at least ten counts. The CDR3 sequence: CASSLQDNSPLHF. The CDR3 DNA reads TGCGCCAGCAGCTTACAGGATAATTCACCCCTCCACTTT. This chain links TRBV5-1 with TRBJ1-6; tentative D call: TRBD1 (5 bases). CDR1 and CDR2 from the germline V gene are SGHRS and YFSETQ. Trimming pared 2 bases from V and 5 bases from J, leaving 5 bases between. The CDR3 is 13 amino acids.

The chain is built from TRBV13 and TRBJ2-5; TRBD2 aligns across 7 bases. Germline V lookup: CDR1 PRHDT, CDR2 FYEKMQ (reference sequence). Germline trimming cut 5 bases from V and 4 bases from J; bases unmatched to any gene: 16. The CDR3 runs 17 residues. CDR3 amino acids: CASSARGVASAPETQYF. CDR3 sequence (DNA): TGTGCCAGCAGCGCCCGGGGGGTGGCTAGCGCCCCAGAGACCCAGTACTTC.

The rearrangement uses TRBV5-5 and TRBJ2-1; no clear D. V was pared by 4 bases and J by 15 bases, with 14 bases between. In germline, CDR1 is SGHKS, CDR2 YYEKEE (reference sequence). The CDR3 length is 11 residues. The CDR3, as DNA: TGTGCCAGCAGCACTTCTTTGGGGTGGTTCTTC. Its protein is CASSTSLGWFF.